The TCR beta chain described here comes from a study of shared clonotypes between healthy human individuals. The study, taken as a whole, reports: Non-shared clonotypes were found to have lower generation probabilities than the clonotypes that were shared by all four of the sorted-subset donors. Estimated richness values were generally larger in naive subsets than in memory subsets.

Per the germline V gene, CDR1 is SGHTA and CDR2 is FQGTGA. The V and J ends lost 5 bases and 11 bases, in that order; junction bases with no gene match: 12. There are 15 residues in the CDR3. Each cell subset's genomic DNA was divided evenly among several immunoSEQ plates. This table comes from immunoSEQ multiplex PCR, and its TCRdb copy is limited to in-frame clones, with some not included. The sample shows about a million clones, roughly 77% of them seen only once. This clone was picked up a small number of times. Its cognate antigen is unknown. Material for sequencing was memory CD4+ T cells from PBMCs. The sample's subset: CD45RA-negative fraction. The genes are TRBV7-3 and TRBJ2-1; 10 positions match TRBD2. The receptor was isolated from a man younger than 35 in good health. Some clones in this sample may be carry-over from other donors' samples. CDR3 coding DNA: TGTGCCAGCAGCCACTCACTAGCGGGAAGGGATAAGCAGTTCTTC. Translated: CASSHSLAGRDKQFF.